The rows below give T cell receptor beta chains drawn from one sample of a study of blood T cell repertoires in COVID-19. Libraries were prepared by immunoSEQ multiplex PCR; TCRdb keeps only in-frame clonotypes and omits some of them. Of some 150,000 clones in the sample, roughly 86% were seen once. Sequenced sample: peripheral blood. Receptors originate from a woman aged 60-75 years who had recovered from COVID-19. Each CDR3 is given with its conserved first and last residue. The D gene is left open where the match is weak. The size of a clone is reported for some rows only, either as once, few or many, or as a class for expanded clones.

>TRBV7-8|-|-|TRBJ2-5
TGTGCCAGCAGCCTGACAGTCGGAGAGACCCAGTACTTC
CASSLTVGETQYF
>TRBV28|-|-|TRBJ1-1
TGTGCCAGCAGTTTATATGTTTCAGAGAACACTGAAGCTTTCTTT
CASSLYVSENTEAFF
>TRBV15|-|-|TRBJ2-7
TGTGCCACCAGCAGAGACCAGGGAGGCCTGGATGAGCAGTACTTC
CATSRDQGGLDEQYF
>TRBV4-1|TRBD2|-|TRBJ2-3
TGCGCCAGCAGCCTTGGGACTAGCGGGGTGACAGATACGCAGTATTTT
CASSLGTSGVTDTQYF
>TRBV5-1|-|-|TRBJ1-1
TGCGCCAGCAGCCATCCGGTCGGTGAAGCTTTCTTT
CASSHPVGEAFF
>TRBV5-1|-|-|TRBJ1-2
TGCGCCAGCAGCTTGGGGCAGGGAAGGACCTACACCTTC
CASSLGQGRTYTF
>TRBV4-1|-|-|TRBJ2-3
TGCGCCAGCAGCCAGCTTACAGGATTCACAGATACGCAGTATTTT
CASSQLTGFTDTQYF
>TRBV2|TRBD2|-|TRBJ2-7
TGTGCCAGCAGTAGGGGACTAGCAAGAGAGCAGTACTTC
CASSRGLAREQYF
>TRBV13|-|-|TRBJ2-1
TGTGCCACCCACCGGAGGGAGACGTACAATGAGCAGTTCTTC
CATHRRETYNEQFF
>TRBV19|-|-|TRBJ2-7
TGTGCCACCGAAGACAAATACTCCTACGAGCAGTACTTC
CATEDKYSYEQYF
>TRBV5-4|-|-|TRBJ1-2
TGTGCCAGCAGCTTGTGGGGCCAGCCCTATGGCTACACCTTC
CASSLWGQPYGYTF
>TRBV7-8|TRBD1|-|TRBJ2-3
TGTGCCAGCAGCTTAACAGGGGCCGAAGCAGATACGCAGTATTTT
CASSLTGAEADTQYF
>TRBV19|TRBD2|-|TRBJ2-1
TGTGCCAGTAGGAGCGGGGGGTCCTCGTTGGAGCAGTTCTTC
CASRSGGSSLEQFF
>TRBV7-9|TRBD1|few|TRBJ1-2
TGTGCCAGCAGCCCTCAGGACAGGGGTGGCTACACCTTC
CASSPQDRGGYTF
>TRBV6-2/TRBV6-3|TRBD1|-|TRBJ1-2
TGTGCCAGCAGTTACTCCGACAGGGAGAACAATGGCTACACCTTC
CASSYSDRENNGYTF
>TRBV5-1|-|-|TRBJ1-6
TGCGCCAGCAGCTTACTCCCCGACAGGAGCTCCTATAATTCACCCCTCCACTTT
CASSLLPDRSSYNSPLHF
>TRBV9|-|-|TRBJ2-1
TGTGCCAGCAGCGTAGCTATGGGGGCGAGGGAGCAGTTCTTC
CASSVAMGAREQFF
>TRBV5-4|-|-|TRBJ2-7
TGTGCCAGCAGGAGCGGACAGATCGACGAGCAGTACTTC
CASRSGQIDEQYF
>TRBV28|-|-|TRBJ1-2
TGTGCCAGCAGTTTAGAACAGCAAAGCTATGGCTACACCTTC
CASSLEQQSYGYTF
>TRBV4-1|-|-|TRBJ2-7
TGCGCCAGCAGCCTCCGGGACACCTACGAGCAGTACTTC
CASSLRDTYEQYF
>TRBV4-1|TRBD2|-|TRBJ2-7
TGCGCCAGCAGCCACTCCGTCGTACTAGCGGGGTTGTCGGGGGAGCAGTACTTC
CASSHSVVLAGLSGEQYF
>TRBV16|-|-|TRBJ2-3
TGTGCCAGCAGCCAATCGAAACTGGGCACAGATACGCAGTATTTT
CASSQSKLGTDTQYF